The 32 T cell receptor beta chains given below trace back to one sample, sequenced in a study of T cell responses to AZD1222 COVID-19 vaccine. Only in-frame clones appear in the TCRdb table, and some are missing; sequencing was by immunoSEQ multiplex PCR. The sample has more than 100,000 clones, approximately 88% seen once. The input for sequencing was peripheral blood, taken on day 0 of AZD1222 vaccination. The receptor source for this set is an adult in good health.

This clone was picked up one time. The chain is built from TRBV3-1 (or the pseudogene TRBV3-2) and TRBJ1-2; unclear D gene. Trimming pared 7 bases from V and 2 bases from J, leaving 14 bases between. The germline CDR1 and CDR2 sequences are LGHDT and YNNKEL (reference sequence). The CDR3 sequence is 14 residues long. The chain's CDR3 is CASTPGGLNYGYTF. In DNA, the CDR3 is TGTGCCAGCACCCCGGGCGGATTAAACTATGGCTACACCTTC.

The rearrangement links TRBV2 to TRBJ1-2, with D hard to call. This CDR3 region has 12 residues. The V gene's germline CDR1 is SNHLY and CDR2 FYNNEI. V was trimmed by 8 bases and J by 0 bases, leaving 7 bases between them. In nucleotides, the CDR3 is TGTGCCAGCTCCCAGTCTAACTATGGCTACACCTTC. Its protein product is CASSQSNYGYTF.

The chain couples TRBV5-1 to TRBJ2-4; either TRBD1 or TRBD2 may fit D (5 bases each). V lost 4 bases, J lost 0 bases, and 17 bases lay in between. The CDR3 totals 17 residues. CDR1 and CDR2 from the germline V gene are SGHRS and YFSETQ. CDR3 residues: CASSPGPESVAKNIQYF. In nucleotides, the CDR3 is TGCGCCAGCAGCCCGGGACCTGAAAGCGTAGCCAAAAACATTCAGTACTTC.

The V call is TRBV4-1, the J call TRBJ2-1, with 9 bases fitting TRBD1. The J segment lost 0 bases and the V segment lost 1 base, leaving 1 base of the junction unmatched. CDR1 and CDR2 (germline): MGHRA, YSYEKL. The CDR3 totals 16 residues. CDR3 in DNA: TGCGCCAGCAGCCAAGCGGGACAGGGCTCCTACAATGAGCAGTTCTTC. It codes for CASSQAGQGSYNEQFF.

The V call is TRBV29-1, the J call TRBJ1-4, with D tentatively TRBD1 (6 bases). V was pared by 7 bases and J by 6 bases, with 9 bases between. The CDR3 spans 11 residues. Germline values: CDR1 SQVTM, CDR2 ANQGSEA. CDR3 sequence reads: CSATGYEKLFF. Written as DNA, the CDR3 is TGCAGCGCCACAGGGTATGAAAAACTGTTTTTT.

In this sample, this clone turned up a few times. The chain couples TRBV12-3 or TRBV12-4 to TRBJ2-7; D is tentatively TRBD1 or TRBD2 (5 bases each). The CDR3 has 13 amino acids. V lost 5 bases and J 6 bases, leaving 14 bases between the germline ends. CDR3 DNA: TGTGCCAGCAGTCTCGGGACGTCTCCCGAGCAGTACTTC. This codes for CASSLGTSPEQYF.

The chain is built from TRBV6-5 and TRBJ1-1; a possible D gene is TRBD1 (6 bases). V was trimmed by 10 bases and J by 1 base, leaving 19 bases between them. CDR3 length: 15 residues. Germline V gene data show CDR1 as MNHEY and CDR2 as SVGAGI. The CDR3 bases are TGTGCCACCACGGACAGCGGAACTTCGAACACTGAAGCTTTCTTT. Translating it yields CATTDSGTSNTEAFF.

This clone was detected only a few times. The J gene is TRBJ1-1, the V gene TRBV9; maybe TRBD1 (5 bases). V was trimmed by 5 bases and J by 3 bases, leaving 14 bases between them. Germline CDR1 reads SGDLS; CDR2 reads YYNGEE. The CDR3 runs 14 residues. In DNA, the CDR3 is TGTGCCAGCAGAAAATGGGGAGGGGACACTGAAGCTTTCTTT. It yields the protein CASRKWGGDTEAFF.

The chain couples TRBV4-3 to TRBJ2-7; D unresolved. Germline V gene sequence: CDR1 LGHNA, CDR2 YSLEER. The CDR3 is made up of 15 amino acids. V lost 0 bases and J lost 2, with 11 bases in between. CDR3 bases: TGCGCCAGCAGCCAAGATTGGGCAGGAGCCTACGAGCAGTACTTC. This codes for CASSQDWAGAYEQYF.

This chain links TRBV19 with TRBJ1-3; no clear D gene. The length of the CDR3 is 13 residues. From germline, CDR1 is LNHDA and CDR2 SQIVND (reference sequence). V was clipped by 10 bases and J by 4 bases, with 14 bases between them. Here the CDR3 reads CAIGPNVGNTIYF. For the CDR3, the DNA is TGTGCCATCGGCCCAAACGTCGGAAACACCATATATTTT.

This clone was observed a handful of times. The chain joins TRBV5-5 to TRBJ2-5; TRBD2 agrees at 8 bases. In germline, CDR1 is SGHKS, CDR2 YYEKEE (reference sequence). The CDR3 has 15 amino acids. Trimming took 1 base from V and 9 from J; bases not matched to a gene: 11. The CDR3, as DNA: TGTGCCAGCAGCTTGTCTGGCGGGGGGACCCTTCCCCAGTACTTC. Residues: CASSLSGGGTLPQYF.

This rearrangement joins TRBV7-2 to TRBJ1-2; 8 positions match TRBD1. Germline V CDR1 and CDR2: SGHTA, FQGNSA. The CDR3 is made up of 14 amino acids. Trimming removed 7 bases from V and 6 bases from J; junction bases left unmatched: 10. CDR3 sequence reads: CASTLTGGANGYTF. The CDR3 region has the DNA TGTGCCAGCACCCTTACAGGGGGGGCGAATGGCTACACCTTC.

The rearrangement uses TRBV28 and TRBJ1-2; D unclear. From germline, CDR1 is MDHEN and CDR2 SYDVKM. The CDR3 runs 12 residues. V was clipped by 3 bases and J by 2 bases, with 4 bases between them. The CDR3 DNA follows: TGTGCCAGCAGTTTGGACAACTATGGCTACACCTTC. This codes for CASSLDNYGYTF.

This clone was detected a few times. This sequence joins TRBV5-4 and TRBJ1-1, with D perhaps TRBD1 (6 bases). The CDR3 spans 13 residues. With 7 bases removed from V and 3 bases from J, the gap between germline ends came to 13 bases. CDR1 is SGHNT, CDR2 YYREEE, per germline (reference sequence). The CDR3 here is CASSQGMDTEAFF. The CDR3 nucleotides are TGTGCCAGCTCACAGGGCATGGACACTGAAGCTTTCTTT.

This chain joins TRBV7-2 and TRBJ2-7; unclear D gene. V was pared by 2 bases and J by 0 bases, with 11 bases between. This CDR3 region has 15 residues. Germline V gene sequence: CDR1 SGHTA, CDR2 FQGNSA. CDR3 DNA sequence: TGTGCCAGCAGCTTAACACGTTCCAGCTCCTACGAGCAGTACTTC. As protein: CASSLTRSSSYEQYF.

This clone came up once. The chain has TRBV28 and TRBJ1-2; D is unclear. Trimming removed 3 bases from V and 5 bases from J, with 7 bases in between. Per germline, CDR1 MDHEN and CDR2 SYDVKM. This CDR3 has 12 residues. The CDR3 loop reads CASSFGEYGYTF. The CDR3 DNA is TGTGCCAGCAGTTTTGGGGAGTATGGCTACACCTTC.

In nucleotides, the CDR3 is TGTGCCAGCAATGTTGGGGCAGCGGGGGCCGGGGAGCTGTTTTTT. Translated, it gives CASNVGAAGAGELFF. J is TRBJ2-2 and V is TRBV19; 8 nucleotides match TRBD2. CDR3 length: 15 amino acids. Germline lookup yields CDR1 LNHDA and CDR2 SQIVND (reference sequence). V trimming: 9 bases; J trimming: 6 bases; junction bases outside the gene matches: 12. Full variable domain (missing parts from reference TRBV19 and TRBJ2-2): DGGITQSPKYLFRKEGQNVTLSCEQNLNHDAMYWYRQDPGQGLRLIYYSQIVNDFQKGDIAEGYSVSREKKESFPLTVTSAQKNPTAFYLCASNVGAAGAGELFFGEGSRLTVL.

This clone was detected only a few times. V usage is TRBV14 and J usage is TRBJ1-2, with D possibly being TRBD1 (5 bases). The germline gives CDR1 SGHDN, CDR2 FVKESK. V was clipped by 4 bases and J by 9 bases, with 18 bases between them. This CDR3 is built from 14 residues. The CDR3 nucleotides read TGTGCCAGCAGCCCTGTCGGCGGGGGGTTGAGCTACACCTTC. Protein: CASSPVGGGLSYTF.

This clone was counted once. The genes are TRBV4-1 and TRBJ2-2; D tentatively fits TRBD1 or TRBD2 (5 bases each). The V and J ends lost 5 bases and 3 bases respectively, with 13 bases between them. CDR3 size: 15 residues. The V gene's germline CDR1 is MGHRA and CDR2 YSYEKL. The DNA of the CDR3 is TGCGCCAGCAGCATCCGGGGCGACGACACCGGGGAGCTGTTTTTT. As protein: CASSIRGDDTGELFF.

Written as DNA, the CDR3 is TGTGCCAGCAGTTACAACCGGGAGGGTTCACAGTTCTTC. Residues: CASSYNREGSQFF. The chain employs TRBV6-5 and TRBJ2-1, with TRBD2 identical over 8 bases. With V trimmed by 2 bases and J by 13 bases, 7 bases remained unmatched. Germline V gene lookup returns CDR1 MNHEY and CDR2 SVGAGI. CDR3 length: 13 residues.

The chain employs TRBV3-1 (or the pseudogene TRBV3-2) and TRBJ1-1; D call uncertain. This CDR3 comprises 13 residues. V dropped 1 base and J dropped 5 bases, with 8 bases sitting between them. Germline assignment: CDR1 LGHDT and CDR2 YNNKEL (reference sequence). Here the CDR3 reads CASSQGPSTEAFF. DNA of the CDR3: TGTGCCAGCAGCCAAGGTCCTAGTACTGAAGCTTTCTTT.

The J gene is TRBJ2-3, the V gene TRBV7-8; 13 bases agree with TRBD2. The V and J ends lost 5 bases and 4 bases, in that order; junction bases with no gene match: 6. The CDR3 contains 16 residues. In germline, CDR1 is SGHVS, CDR2 FQNEAQ. CDR3 protein: CASSARTSGGADTQYF. The CDR3 nucleotides are TGTGCCAGCAGCGCGAGGACTAGCGGGGGAGCAGATACGCAGTATTTT.

The CDR3 sequence is CASSAEWAVNQPQHF. As DNA, the CDR3 is TGCGCCAGCAGCGCAGAATGGGCCGTCAATCAGCCCCAGCATTTT. This rearrangement joins TRBV4-3 to TRBJ1-5, with D unresolved. The CDR3 has 15 residues. V was shortened by 5 bases and J by 3 bases, with 14 bases between the two germline ends. Germline V gene data show CDR1 as LGHNA and CDR2 as YSLEER.

This chain connects TRBV6-5 to TRBJ1-2, with D uncertain. Germline assignment: CDR1 MNHEY and CDR2 SVGAGI. V was shortened by 5 bases and J by 5 bases, with 12 bases between the two germline ends. The CDR3 extends over 13 amino acids. CDR3 nucleotide sequence: TGTGCCAGCAGTAATGGCGGGTGGTATGGCTACACCTTC. It translates to CASSNGGWYGYTF.

The chain uses TRBV10-3 and TRBJ1-1; 9 nucleotides align to TRBD1. This CDR3 is 15 amino acids long. Germline CDR1 reads ENHRY; CDR2 reads SYGVKD. V dropped 0 bases and J dropped 1; count of bases not matched to a gene: 0. The DNA of the CDR3 is TGTGCCATCAGTGAGTCGGGACAGGGGAACACTGAAGCTTTCTTT. Its translation: CAISESGQGNTEAFF.

This clone was detected a few times. J is TRBJ1-5 and V is TRBV6-2 or TRBV6-3; D may be TRBD1 (5 bases). The germline gives CDR1 MNHEY, CDR2 SVGEGT. V lost 0 bases, J lost 0 bases, and 6 bases lay in between. The CDR3 length is 15 residues. CDR3 sequence (DNA): TGTGCCAGCAGTTACTCAGGACATAGCAATCAGCCCCAGCATTTT. Translating gives CASSYSGHSNQPQHF.

This chain uses TRBV18 with TRBJ2-3, with unresolved D. Trimming stripped 6 bases from V and 6 bases from J, with 7 bases between. The CDR3 has 11 amino acids. CDR1 is KGHSH, CDR2 LQKENI, per germline. The CDR3 DNA sequence: TGTGCCAGCTCCCCCCTCGATACGCAGTATTTT. Residues: CASSPLDTQYF.

V gene TRBV25-1 combines with J gene TRBJ1-4, with 9 bases aligning to TRBD1. Germline V gene sequence: CDR1 MGHDK, CDR2 SYGVNS. The CDR3 consists of 16 residues. J gave up 6 bases and V 4 bases, and 9 bases lay outside the gene matches. CDR3 loop: CASSALAGQGDEKLFF. The DNA of the CDR3 is TGTGCCAGCAGTGCACTAGCGGGACAGGGAGATGAAAAACTGTTTTTT.

A few counts support this clone. V usage is TRBV12-5 and J usage is TRBJ2-5; D is unclear. Trimming removed 5 bases at V and 4 bases at J, with 8 bases between. Germline CDR1 is LGHNT and CDR2 is FRNRAP. This CDR3 comprises 12 residues. In DNA, the CDR3 is TGTGCTAGTGGTCAAAGACCAGAGACCCAGTACTTC. Translated: CASGQRPETQYF.

The rearrangement links TRBV7-2 to TRBJ1-3; D not certain. The CDR3 contains 12 residues. Germline loops: CDR1 SGHTA, CDR2 FQGNSA. V was pared by 2 bases and J by 4 bases, with 3 bases between. The CDR3 sequence is CASSLRGNTIYF. DNA for the CDR3: TGTGCCAGCAGCTTACGAGGAAACACCATATATTTT.

This clone was seen only once. The chain recombines TRBV19 with TRBJ1-6; tentatively, D is TRBD1 (5 bases). The length of the CDR3 is 13 residues. Germline CDR1 is LNHDA and CDR2 is SQIVND (reference sequence). V lost 6 bases and J 3 bases, leaving 6 bases between the germline ends. CDR3 region: CASRDSYNSPLHF. DNA of the CDR3: TGTGCCAGTAGAGACAGCTATAATTCACCCCTCCACTTT.

The rearrangement uses TRBV5-8 and TRBJ1-6; D uncertain. Trimming took off 3 bases at V and 2 bases at J, with 0 bases between the two ends. CDR1 and CDR2 from the germline V gene are SGHTS and YDEGEE. The CDR3 covers 12 residues. CDR3 DNA: TGTGCCAGCAGCTCCTATAATTCACCCCTCCACTTT. Translated, it gives CASSSYNSPLHF.